Following are 10 T cell receptor beta chains from one sample sequenced in a study of blood T cell repertoires in COVID-19. Using immunoSEQ multiplex PCR, the repertoire was profiled, and TCRdb retains in-frame clones only, with some absent. The table lists more than 300,000 clones, roughly 90% of them singletons. The source material was peripheral blood. The receptors originated from a woman aged 40 to 49 with COVID-19, enrolled during active disease.

The rearrangement uses TRBV6-5 and TRBJ1-2, with TRBD1 matching over 12 bases. Unmatched junction bases numbered 4, after V lost 2 bases and J lost 6 bases. Per the germline V gene, CDR1 is MNHEY and CDR2 is SVGAGI. The CDR3 length is 15 residues. CDR3: CASSYRGQGAHGYTF. In nucleotides, the CDR3 is TGTGCCAGCAGTTACCGGGGACAGGGGGCCCATGGCTACACCTTC.

The chain is built from TRBV11-2 and TRBJ2-3; D is perhaps TRBD1 (6 bases). V shed 0 bases and J shed 5 bases, with 15 bases lying between them. There are 16 residues in the CDR3. Germline V gene sequence: CDR1 SGHAT, CDR2 FQNNGV. The CDR3 is CASSLENYRDRDTQYF. The CDR3 DNA follows: TGTGCCAGCAGCTTAGAAAATTACAGGGACCGAGATACGCAGTATTTT.

The chain uses TRBV30 and TRBJ2-1; the D is unclear. Germline CDR1 GTSNPN, CDR2 SVGIG (reference sequence). The ends were cut back, 1 base at V and 4 bases at J, with 11 bases in the middle. This CDR3 region has 14 residues. CDR3 sequence (DNA): TGTGCCTGGAGTGGACACTCGGTTTACAATGAGCAGTTCTTC. Translated: CAWSGHSVYNEQFF.

On this clone itself: Other DNA sequences in this specimen translate into the identical CDR3. The chain carries TRBV15 and TRBJ2-7; TRBD1 matches 8 bases. There are 14 residues in the CDR3. The V segment lost 1 base and the J segment 2 bases; nucleotides outside the gene matches: 1. Germline CDR1 reads LNHNV; CDR2 reads YYDKDF (reference sequence). The chain's CDR3 is CATSRAGGPYEQYF. CDR3 DNA sequence: TGTGCCACCAGCAGAGCAGGGGGCCCCTACGAGCAGTACTTC.

The chain couples TRBV19 to TRBJ1-1, with D perhaps TRBD1 (6 bases). The length of the CDR3 is 15 residues. The germline CDR1 and CDR2 sequences are LNHDA and SQIVND (reference sequence). V was trimmed by 4 bases and J by 3 bases, leaving 15 bases between them. The CDR3 loop reads CASSTKLQGHTEAFF. In DNA form, the CDR3 reads TGTGCCAGTAGTACTAAATTACAGGGCCACACTGAAGCTTTCTTT.

The rearrangement links TRBV6-5 to TRBJ1-5; D uncertain. Per germline, CDR1 MNHEY and CDR2 SVGAGI. Trimming stripped 6 bases from V and 3 bases from J, with 15 bases between. The CDR3 covers 15 residues. The CDR3 coding sequence is TGTGCCAGCAGGAGGGCAGTGGGTAACAATCAGCCCCAGCATTTT. Encoded protein: CASRRAVGNNQPQHF.

This clone was seen just once. V is TRBV6-2 or TRBV6-3 and J is TRBJ1-2; D remains unclear. The V gene's germline CDR1 is MNHEY and CDR2 SVGEGT. This CDR3 is 14 amino acids long. Trimming took off 4 bases at V and 8 bases at J, with 17 bases between the two ends. The CDR3 spells CASSSRGLGSGYTF. The CDR3 DNA sequence: TGTGCCAGCAGTTCCAGAGGTCTCGGTTCAGGCTACACCTTC.

V usage is TRBV28 and J usage is TRBJ1-5; TRBD1 matches at 10 bases. With V trimmed by 4 bases and J by 6 bases, 6 bases remained unmatched. In germline, CDR1 is MDHEN, CDR2 SYDVKM. This CDR3 region has 15 residues. The CDR3 region has the DNA TGTGCCAGCAGTTACGGGGACAGGGGAGGTCAGCCCCAGCATTTT. Its protein product is CASSYGDRGGQPQHF.

This clone was recorded a few times. This chain uses TRBV7-9 with TRBJ1-1; D perhaps matches TRBD1 (5 bases). V was trimmed by 5 bases and J by 4 bases, leaving 11 bases between them. CDR1 and CDR2 from the germline V gene are SEHNR and FQNEAQ (reference sequence). The CDR3 contains 13 residues. This CDR3 is CASSRQGATEAFF. For the CDR3, the DNA is TGTGCCAGCAGCCGACAAGGGGCCACTGAAGCTTTCTTT.

The chain combines TRBV3-1 (or the pseudogene TRBV3-2) with TRBJ2-7, with D possibly TRBD1 on 6 matching bases. Germline V gene lookup returns CDR1 LGHDT and CDR2 YNNKEL (reference sequence). V lost 4 bases to trimming and J lost 2 bases, with 12 bases between them. The CDR3 totals 14 residues. This CDR3 is CASSPTGGPYEQYF. As DNA, the CDR3 is TGTGCCAGCAGCCCGACAGGAGGCCCCTACGAGCAGTACTTC.